This T cell receptor (beta chain) was observed in a study of blood T cell repertoires in COVID-19. The CDR3 is made up of 12 amino acids. V lost 0 bases to trimming and J lost 4 bases, with 4 bases between them. Germline V lookup: CDR1 SGHAT, CDR2 FQNNGV. Original processing notes: Reference gene primer amplification in the assay estimated nucleated cell counts. TCRdb keeps only in-frame clones here, not all; method: immunoSEQ multiplex PCR. V and J calls and clone size come straight from that table; D and trimming were deduced from the DNA. The data hold around 300,000 clones, with approximately 90% observed a single time.

The receptor was isolated from a woman in her twenties or thirties with COVID-19, enrolled during active disease. What was sequenced was peripheral blood. The chain links TRBV11-2 to TRBJ2-7; D gene ambiguous. The CDR3 sequence: CASSLDKYEQYF. The DNA for the CDR3 is TGTGCCAGCAGCTTAGATAAATACGAGCAGTACTTC.